This passage covers 22 T cell receptor beta chains from one sample sequenced in a study of shared clonotypes between healthy human individuals (dated by TCRdb to about 2020). Libraries were constructed by the immunoSEQ multiplex PCR assay. Here the immuneACCESS table is served through TCRdb, limited to in-frame sequences with V and J called. Missing clones are a known gap in these copies; in checked studies unresolved V genes cover under half, and the rest lacks a known reason. This sample gives fewer than 600,000 clones in total; around 76% of them show up just once. The ten largest make up about 12% of the sample. Sequences were obtained from PBMCs. All receptors come from a middle-aged woman in good health. Some clones in this sample may be carry-over from other donors' samples.

The chain uses TRBV10-3 and TRBJ1-5; 7 bases fit TRBD1. The CDR3 loop spans 14 amino acids. Germline trimming cut 10 bases from V and 2 bases from J; bases unmatched to any gene: 8. The germline gives CDR1 ENHRY, CDR2 SYGVKD. CDR3 DNA sequence: TGTGCCACGAAATCCGGGACAGGCAATCAGCCCCAGCATTTT. Translating it yields CATKSGTGNQPQHF.

J is TRBJ1-3 and V is TRBV28; possibly TRBD1 for D (5 bases). Germline V lookup: CDR1 MDHEN, CDR2 SYDVKM. The CDR3 is 15 residues long. The ends were cut back, 6 bases at V and 0 bases at J, with 12 bases in the middle. The CDR3 region is CASRGGPSSGNTIYF. DNA of the CDR3: TGTGCCAGCAGGGGGGGACCAAGCTCTGGAAACACCATATATTTT.

Only one count was recorded for this clone. The chain couples TRBV4-2 to TRBJ2-6; D unresolved. This CDR3 comprises 17 residues. V lost 0 bases, J lost 1 base, and 10 bases lay in between. Germline CDR1 reads LGHNA; CDR2 reads YNFKEQ. CDR3 in amino acids: CASSQDAWGSGANVLTF. The CDR3 DNA reads TGTGCCAGCAGCCAAGATGCTTGGGGTTCTGGGGCCAACGTCCTGACTTTC.

This rearrangement joins TRBV27 to TRBJ2-1; D may be TRBD1 or TRBD2 (6 bases each). The CDR3 sequence is 16 residues long. The germline V and J ends were trimmed by 1 base and 1 base, with 11 bases remaining between them. Germline V gene lookup returns CDR1 MNHEY and CDR2 SMNVEV (reference sequence). The CDR3: CASSLLGGTSYNEQFF. CDR3 coding DNA: TGTGCCAGCAGTTTATTGGGCGGGACATCCTACAATGAGCAGTTCTTC.

The chain carries TRBV9 and TRBJ1-2; 7 nucleotides match TRBD1. The ends lost 0 bases at V and 8 bases at J; junction bases unmatched: 10. The CDR3 sequence is 15 residues long. CDR1 and CDR2 (germline): SGDLS, YYNGEE. The CDR3 reads CASSVGPQQGSGYTF. CDR3 sequence (DNA): TGTGCCAGCAGCGTAGGTCCTCAACAGGGGAGCGGCTACACCTTC.

This clone was seen a handful of times. The chain is built from TRBV6-6 and TRBJ1-5; TRBD1 is a possible D gene (6 bases). This CDR3 has 14 amino acids. V was trimmed by 8 bases and J by 6 bases, leaving 17 bases between them. Germline-derived CDR1 and CDR2 are MNHNY and SVGAGI (reference sequence). CDR3 protein: CASRSGGAIQPQHF. CDR3 in DNA: TGTGCCAGCCGTAGTGGGGGGGCCATTCAGCCCCAGCATTTT.

The V call is TRBV6-6, the J call TRBJ2-7; 9 bases map to TRBD1. CDR3 length: 15 amino acids. V lost 0 bases to trimming and J lost 4 bases; unmatched junction nucleotides: 4. Germline loops: CDR1 MNHNY, CDR2 SVGAGI (reference sequence). The CDR3: CASSYSGDRVYEQYF. CDR3 bases: TGTGCCAGCAGTTACTCGGGGGACAGGGTTTACGAGCAGTACTTC.

This clone was detected a few times. The chain joins TRBV28 to TRBJ1-1, with D perhaps matching TRBD1 (6 bases). With 4 bases removed from V and 0 bases from J, the gap between germline ends came to 18 bases. The CDR3 runs 17 residues. CDR1 is MDHEN and CDR2 is SYDVKM in the germline V gene. CDR3 amino acids: CASSSITGTGMNTEAFF. CDR3 DNA: TGTGCCAGCAGTTCAATTACAGGGACTGGGATGAACACTGAAGCTTTCTTT.

Regarding this clone: Within the sample, other DNA sequences also encode this same CDR3. The CDR3 coding sequence is TGTGCCAGCTCGTTGGACAGGGAAAAACTGTTTTTT. As protein: CASSLDREKLFF. The rearrangement joins TRBV18 to TRBJ1-4, with 7 bases fitting TRBD1. CDR1 and CDR2 from the germline V gene are KGHSH and LQKENI. The CDR3 spans 12 residues. Germline trimming cut 6 bases from V and 8 bases from J; bases unmatched to any gene: 3.

The chain is built from TRBV28 and TRBJ2-3, with 7 bases fitting TRBD2. The CDR3 is made up of 14 amino acids. From germline, CDR1 is MDHEN and CDR2 SYDVKM. Unmatched junction bases numbered 10, after V lost 7 bases and J lost 6 bases. This CDR3 is CASKSGGSGDTQYF. CDR3 nucleotides: TGTGCCAGCAAATCGGGCGGGAGTGGGGATACGCAGTATTTT.

The V and J genes are TRBV4-2 and TRBJ1-5; TRBD1 is a possible D gene (5 bases). This CDR3 has 16 amino acids. Germline V gene data show CDR1 as LGHNA and CDR2 as YNFKEQ. V lost 2 bases, J lost 2 bases, and 13 bases lay in between. CDR3 protein: CASSQPRGRRNQPQHF. DNA for the CDR3: TGTGCCAGCAGCCAACCCCGGGGGAGGCGCAATCAGCCCCAGCATTTT.

V and J are TRBV10-1 and TRBJ2-7; no firm D call. Germline loops: CDR1 WNHNN, CDR2 SYGVQD (reference sequence). The V and J ends lost 0 bases and 7 bases respectively, with 10 bases between them. The CDR3 runs 13 residues. Written as DNA, the CDR3 is TGCGCCAGCAGTGAGTCAGGTCGTGGTGAGCAGTACTTC. Amino acid sequence: CASSESGRGEQYF.

This clone has a handful of counts. CDR3 sequence (DNA): TGTGCCAGCTCATCCCCCACTAGCGGGAGAGGGGAGCTGTTTTTT. It is translated as CASSSPTSGRGELFF. This chain joins TRBV18 and TRBJ2-2, with 11 bases identical to TRBD2. From germline, CDR1 is KGHSH and CDR2 LQKENI. Trimming cost V 5 bases and J 8 bases; bases outside gene matches: 7. CDR3 size: 15 residues.

This chain links TRBV27 with TRBJ2-7, with D tentatively TRBD2 (6 bases). Germline CDR1 reads MNHEY; CDR2 reads SMNVEV (reference sequence). V was shortened by 1 base and J by 13 bases, with 11 bases between the two germline ends. The CDR3 runs 11 residues. The CDR3 DNA follows: TGTGCCAGCAGTTTATGGGGGGTCACCTACTTC. Translation gives CASSLWGVTYF.

The V gene is TRBV28, the J gene TRBJ2-4; TRBD2 matches at 13 bases. CDR3 length: 16 amino acids. In germline, CDR1 is MDHEN, CDR2 SYDVKM. V dropped 4 bases and J dropped 7; count of bases not matched to a gene: 7. CDR3 nucleotides: TGTGCCAGCAGTTCGAGGACTAGCGGGAGCCGGAACATTCAGTACTTC. Protein product: CASSSRTSGSRNIQYF.

V gene TRBV7-8 combines with J gene TRBJ1-3; D not resolved. Germline-derived CDR1 and CDR2 are SGHVS and FQNEAQ. Trimming cost V 1 base and J 4 bases, with 11 bases left between them. The CDR3 spans 15 residues. CDR3 nucleotides: TGTGCCAGCAGCTTAGTCGGGGTCGTCGGAAACACCATATATTTT. Protein product: CASSLVGVVGNTIYF.

A remark on this clone: Other DNA sequences from this sample encode an identical CDR3 as well. This chain connects TRBV11-2 to TRBJ2-5; D is unclear. From germline, CDR1 is SGHAT and CDR2 FQNNGV. CDR3 size: 11 residues. Trimming pared 1 base from V and 5 bases from J, leaving 2 bases between. The CDR3 is CASSLAETQYF. CDR3 in DNA: TGTGCCAGCAGCTTAGCGGAGACCCAGTACTTC.

This sequence joins TRBV7-9 and TRBJ1-2; D is unclear. The CDR3 runs to 16 residues. Germline loops: CDR1 SEHNR, CDR2 FQNEAQ (reference sequence). V was shortened by 0 bases and J by 0 bases, with 11 bases between the two germline ends. This CDR3 is CASSLASTAANYGYTF. CDR3 in DNA: TGTGCCAGCAGCTTAGCTAGTACGGCTGCTAACTATGGCTACACCTTC.

The genes are TRBV29-1 and TRBJ1-3; D is ambiguous. The V gene lost 5 bases and the J gene lost 0 bases, with 2 bases spanning the gap. This CDR3 spans 11 amino acids. Germline CDR1 SQVTM, CDR2 ANQGSEA. In DNA form, the CDR3 reads TGCAGCGTTCGCTCTGGAAACACCATATATTTT. This translates into CSVRSGNTIYF.

The sample holds one count of this clone. One junction end does not reproduce the germline sequence, and a read error may be involved. The chain links TRBV29-1 to TRBJ2-3, with D unclear. CDR1 and CDR2 (germline): SQVTM, ANQGSEA. This CDR3 has 13 amino acids. CDR3 nucleotide sequence: TGCAGCGTTGAAATTCAAGTATCTGATACGCAGTGTTTT. Translating it yields CSVEIQVSDTQCF.

The chain links TRBV27 to TRBJ1-1; D is undetermined. This CDR3 contains 13 residues. V lost 1 base, J lost 4 bases, and 7 bases lay in between. Germline CDR1 reads MNHEY; CDR2 reads SMNVEV (reference sequence). CDR3 sequence reads: CASSLYRGTEAFF. The CDR3 coding sequence is TGTGCCAGCAGTTTATATCGGGGCACTGAAGCTTTCTTT.

The gene calls are TRBV6-6 and TRBJ1-3, with D uncertain. V was shortened by 7 bases and J by 4 bases, with 11 bases between the two germline ends. Germline CDR1 and CDR2: MNHNY and SVGAGI (reference sequence). The CDR3 runs to 13 residues. As DNA, the CDR3 is TGTGCCAGCAACCAGGTGGAGGGAAACACCATATATTTT. Residues: CASNQVEGNTIYF.